This paragraph reports one T cell receptor (beta chain). Germline is not matched at one junction end, which may reflect a read error. Germline values: CDR1 SGHVS, CDR2 FQNEAQ. The CDR3 totals 12 residues. Data came from immunoSEQ multiplex PCR; TCRdb stores just in-frame clones and leaves some out. The repertoire holds approximately 50,000 clones, with approximately 90% as singletons. Every patient was affected by relapse after autologous stem cell transplantation, while exposure to brentuximab vedotin was not uniform. The sample comes from a study of PD-1 blockade in classical Hodgkin lymphoma. The chain employs TRBV7-8 and TRBJ1-3, with TRBD1 identical over 8 bases. The starting material was peripheral blood mononuclear cells (PBMCs), obtained before the second cycle of nivolumab. The TCR was taken from a human donor with classical Hodgkin lymphoma. The CDR3, as DNA: TGTGCCAGCAGCTTAGACAGGGGGACCCAGGATTTT. It encodes CASSLDRGTQDF.